The 27 T cell receptor beta chains reported below all come from one sample, sequenced in a study of blood T cell repertoires in COVID-19. Only in-frame clones appear in the TCRdb table, and some are missing; sequencing was by immunoSEQ multiplex PCR. The top ten clones hold about 3% of a sample with about 380,000 clones, roughly 90% of them seen once. The specimen sequenced was PBMCs or T cells enriched from blood (not recorded which). Receptor source: a woman aged 25 to 45 who had recovered from COVID-19.

The chain is built from TRBV5-1 and TRBJ2-4; perhaps TRBD2 as D (6 bases). The germline CDR1 and CDR2 sequences are SGHRS and YFSETQ. The germline V and J ends were trimmed by 4 bases and 5 bases, with 10 bases remaining between them. The CDR3 extends over 13 amino acids. The CDR3 nucleotides read TGCGCCAGCAGCAAGGACTATCAAAACATTCAGTACTTC. Translated: CASSKDYQNIQYF.

This chain links TRBV5-1 with TRBJ1-1; a weak D match, TRBD1 (5 bases). The CDR3 is made up of 15 amino acids. Germline CDR1 reads SGHRS; CDR2 reads YFSETQ. V shed 0 bases and J shed 1 base, with 10 bases lying between them. CDR3 residues: CASSLAGHPNTEAFF. DNA of the CDR3: TGCGCCAGCAGCTTGGCCGGACATCCGAACACTGAAGCTTTCTTT.

The genes are TRBV6-5 and TRBJ2-2; 8 nucleotides align to TRBD1. Germline-derived CDR1 and CDR2 are MNHEY and SVGAGI. Germline trimming cut 0 bases from V and 4 bases from J; bases unmatched to any gene: 4. The CDR3 covers 16 residues. The CDR3 bases are TGTGCCAGCAGTTACTCTCAGGGGGCGGGCACCGGGGAGCTGTTTTTT. Protein: CASSYSQGAGTGELFF.

This clone was detected only a few times. This CDR3 is CASSVDSGSIDEQFF. The CDR3 DNA reads as TGTGCCAGCAGCGTAGATAGCGGGAGTATAGATGAGCAGTTCTTC. The rearrangement uses TRBV9 and TRBJ2-1, with 9 bases fitting TRBD2. The germline gives CDR1 SGDLS, CDR2 YYNGEE. The CDR3 contains 15 residues. V gave up 0 bases and J gave up 8 bases; unmatched junction bases: 6.

Turning to this clone: Within the sample, other DNA sequences also encode this same CDR3. The chain uses TRBV28 and TRBJ1-2, with D unclear. V was shortened by 4 bases and J by 4 bases, with 4 bases between the two germline ends. This CDR3 spans 11 amino acids. CDR1 is MDHEN, CDR2 SYDVKM, per germline. CDR3 loop: CASSSSYGYTF. CDR3 bases: TGTGCCAGCAGTTCATCCTATGGCTACACCTTC.

Only one count was recorded for this clone. This chain joins TRBV4-2 and TRBJ1-1, with D possibly TRBD1 on 6 matching bases. CDR1 LGHNA and CDR2 YNFKEQ come from the germline V gene. V was trimmed by 3 bases and J by 0 bases, leaving 11 bases between them. The CDR3 covers 15 residues. The CDR3, as DNA: TGTGCCAGCAGCCAGGCGACAGGAATGAACACTGAAGCTTTCTTT. It codes for CASSQATGMNTEAFF.

This chain links TRBV7-2 with TRBJ2-7, with D tentatively TRBD1 (5 bases). V was clipped by 2 bases and J by 2 bases, with 10 bases between them. Germline values: CDR1 SGHTA, CDR2 FQGNSA. The CDR3 consists of 14 residues. CDR3 loop: CASSLPGRAYEQYF. In nucleotides, the CDR3 is TGTGCCAGCAGCTTACCAGGCAGGGCCTACGAGCAGTACTTC.

The CDR3 bases are TGTGCCAGCAGCCAAGAGACAGGGGGCCCCAATCAGCCCCAGCATTTT. Encoded protein: CASSQETGGPNQPQHF. The rearrangement uses TRBV4-2 and TRBJ1-5, with 10 bases matching TRBD1. Germline CDR1 reads LGHNA; CDR2 reads YNFKEQ. With V trimmed by 0 bases and J by 3 bases, 2 bases remained unmatched. This CDR3 comprises 16 residues.

V is TRBV29-1 and J is TRBJ2-1, with a weak D call TRBD2 (6 bases). Looked up from germline, CDR1 is SQVTM and CDR2 is ANQGSEA. This CDR3 region has 17 residues. The ends were cut back, 1 base at V and 0 bases at J, with 16 bases in the middle. For the CDR3, the DNA is TGCAGCGTTGAAGGGCGAGGTGGGGGGAGCTCCTACAATGAGCAGTTCTTC. Translating it yields CSVEGRGGGSSYNEQFF.

This sequence joins TRBV28 and TRBJ2-1; D is possibly TRBD2 (6 bases). Germline lookup yields CDR1 MDHEN and CDR2 SYDVKM. The CDR3 is 14 amino acids. The ends were cut back, 3 bases at V and 4 bases at J, with 10 bases in the middle. The CDR3, as DNA: TGTGCCAGCAGTTTCCCGGGGACTTACAATGAGCAGTTCTTC. Translation gives CASSFPGTYNEQFF.

This chain uses TRBV5-3 with TRBJ1-6, with D uncertain. TRBV5-3 is given ORF status, its function remaining uncertain. The CDR3 consists of 14 residues. The CDR3 reads CVVSGERWNSPLHF. In DNA, the CDR3 is TGTGTCGTGTCCGGGGAAAGGTGGAATTCACCCCTCCACTTT.

V and J are TRBV5-1 and TRBJ1-6; 10 bases match TRBD1. The J segment lost 7 bases and the V segment lost 4 bases, leaving 2 bases of the junction unmatched. Germline V gene sequence: CDR1 SGHRS, CDR2 YFSETQ. The CDR3 extends over 14 amino acids. The CDR3 is CASSPDRGNSPLHF. The CDR3 region has the DNA TGCGCCAGCAGCCCGGACAGGGGGAATTCACCCCTCCACTTT.

This sequence joins TRBV5-1 and TRBJ2-2; weak D call: TRBD1 (6 bases). Per germline, CDR1 SGHRS and CDR2 YFSETQ. The CDR3 extends over 15 amino acids. The V gene lost 5 bases and the J gene lost 3 bases, with 14 bases spanning the gap. The CDR3 nucleotides read TGCGCCAGCAGACTACAGGGAGCGGACACCGGGGAGCTGTTTTTT. Encoded protein: CASRLQGADTGELFF.

The rearrangement joins TRBV9 to TRBJ2-1, with TRBD2 matching 10 bases. In germline, CDR1 is SGDLS, CDR2 YYNGEE. V gave up 4 bases and J gave up 6 bases; unmatched junction bases: 7. This CDR3 spans 15 amino acids. Here the CDR3 reads CASSTSGRALNEQFF. The CDR3, as DNA: TGTGCCAGCAGCACGAGCGGGAGGGCCCTCAATGAGCAGTTCTTC.

The chain employs TRBV30 and TRBJ1-4, with 7 bases identical to TRBD1. Germline values: CDR1 GTSNPN, CDR2 SVGIG (reference sequence). Trimming removed 6 bases from V and 1 base from J; junction bases left unmatched: 5. The CDR3 contains 14 residues. The chain's CDR3 is CACRSGGTNEKLFF. For the CDR3, the DNA is TGTGCCTGTAGGTCAGGGGGAACTAATGAAAAACTGTTTTTT.

J is TRBJ1-2 and V is TRBV19, with TRBD1 identical over 11 bases. The CDR3 is made up of 14 amino acids. V shed 1 base, J shed 6 bases, and the junction held 1 base outside the gene matches. CDR1 LNHDA and CDR2 SQIVND come from the germline V gene (reference sequence). CDR3 coding DNA: TGTGCCAGTAGTATAGCGGACAGGGGGCATGGCTACACCTTC. As protein: CASSIADRGHGYTF.

This clone showed up just once. This chain links TRBV28 with TRBJ2-7, with a weak D call TRBD2 (6 bases). Trimming shortened V by 7 bases and J by 6 bases, and 16 bases separated the two germline ends. CDR1 and CDR2 (germline): MDHEN, SYDVKM. The CDR3 extends over 13 amino acids. CDR3 sequence reads: CASKLVGEAEQYF. Here the CDR3 DNA reads TGTGCCAGCAAATTGGTGGGGGAGGCCGAGCAGTACTTC.

This clone was seen a single time. J is TRBJ1-1 and V is TRBV4-1, with D tentatively TRBD1 (5 bases). Germline CDR1 MGHRA, CDR2 YSYEKL. V lost 5 bases to trimming and J lost 3 bases, with 13 bases between them. This CDR3 is built from 14 residues. Here the CDR3 reads CASSFRGGDTEAFF. Written as DNA, the CDR3 is TGCGCCAGCAGCTTTAGGGGAGGGGACACTGAAGCTTTCTTT.

This chain joins TRBV5-5 and TRBJ2-6; 7 bases are a match to TRBD1. Germline V gene sequence: CDR1 SGHKS, CDR2 YYEKEE (reference sequence). Unmatched junction bases numbered 8, after V lost 2 bases and J lost 6 bases. This CDR3 has 16 amino acids. The DNA of the CDR3 is TGTGCCAGCAGCTTAGGGGGCATCTTAGCGGCCAACGTCCTGACTTTC. Translation: CASSLGGILAANVLTF.

The chain couples TRBV30 to TRBJ1-2; D is possibly TRBD1 (6 bases). This CDR3 region has 11 residues. Germline assignment: CDR1 GTSNPN and CDR2 SVGIG (reference sequence). V was cut by 5 bases and J by 8 bases, with 12 bases left in between. The CDR3 sequence: CAWVRGGGYTF. The CDR3 DNA sequence: TGTGCCTGGGTCCGCGGGGGCGGCTACACCTTC.

The rearrangement joins TRBV5-1 to TRBJ2-5, with D perhaps matching TRBD1 (5 bases). The CDR3 has 14 residues. CDR1 is SGHRS, CDR2 YFSETQ, per germline. Trimming left V 4 bases short and J 5 bases short, with 15 bases between. This CDR3 is CASSPATEGETQYF. DNA of the CDR3: TGCGCCAGCAGCCCCGCGACAGAAGGGGAGACCCAGTACTTC.

V is TRBV7-8 and J is TRBJ1-6, with D possibly being TRBD1 (6 bases). The CDR3 length is 16 residues. V lost 3 bases, J lost 1 base, and 10 bases lay in between. Germline assignment: CDR1 SGHVS and CDR2 FQNEAQ. The CDR3 DNA reads as TGTGCCAGCAGCTTTCCGAGGGGGTCCTATAATTCACCCCTCCACTTT. This gives the protein CASSFPRGSYNSPLHF.

This chain's CDR3 is CASSQGAGEAYNEQFF. DNA of the CDR3: TGCGCCAGCAGCCAAGGGGCGGGGGAGGCTTACAATGAGCAGTTCTTC. The chain couples TRBV4-1 to TRBJ2-1, with 7 bases lining up with TRBD2. V was pared by 1 base and J by 4 bases, with 7 bases of the junction left unmatched. The CDR3 sequence is 16 residues long. Germline V gives CDR1 MGHRA, CDR2 YSYEKL.

The chain joins TRBV4-1 to TRBJ2-3; 10 nucleotides line up with TRBD1. The CDR3 contains 18 residues. Trimming removed 0 bases from V and 6 bases from J; junction bases left unmatched: 12. Per the germline V gene, CDR1 is MGHRA and CDR2 is YSYEKL. This CDR3 is CASSQEGRQGAITDTQYF. For the CDR3, the DNA is TGCGCCAGCAGCCAAGAGGGGAGACAGGGGGCAATTACGGATACGCAGTATTTT.

This chain uses TRBV10-3 with TRBJ1-1; perhaps TRBD1 as D (6 bases). Per germline, CDR1 ENHRY and CDR2 SYGVKD. Trimming removed 7 bases from V and 1 base from J, with 13 bases in between. The length of the CDR3 is 14 residues. CDR3: CAITRTESNTEAFF. The CDR3 DNA sequence: TGTGCCATCACCCGGACAGAATCGAACACTGAAGCTTTCTTT.

This sequence joins TRBV4-2 and TRBJ1-3; D might be TRBD1 (6 bases). V was clipped by 1 base and J by 0 bases, with 13 bases between them. This CDR3 region has 17 residues. Germline V gives CDR1 LGHNA, CDR2 YNFKEQ. CDR3 sequence: CASSQAAGAYSGNTIYF. The CDR3 DNA is TGTGCCAGCAGCCAAGCGGCAGGGGCCTACTCTGGAAACACCATATATTTT.

This chain uses TRBV18 with TRBJ1-6, with 8 bases lining up with TRBD1. V lost 3 bases and J lost 7; bases outside the gene matches: 5. CDR3 size: 15 residues. The germline gives CDR1 KGHSH, CDR2 LQKENI. CDR3 loop: CASSPDPGGNSPLHF. As DNA, the CDR3 is TGTGCCAGCTCACCCGACCCAGGGGGCAATTCACCCCTCCACTTT.